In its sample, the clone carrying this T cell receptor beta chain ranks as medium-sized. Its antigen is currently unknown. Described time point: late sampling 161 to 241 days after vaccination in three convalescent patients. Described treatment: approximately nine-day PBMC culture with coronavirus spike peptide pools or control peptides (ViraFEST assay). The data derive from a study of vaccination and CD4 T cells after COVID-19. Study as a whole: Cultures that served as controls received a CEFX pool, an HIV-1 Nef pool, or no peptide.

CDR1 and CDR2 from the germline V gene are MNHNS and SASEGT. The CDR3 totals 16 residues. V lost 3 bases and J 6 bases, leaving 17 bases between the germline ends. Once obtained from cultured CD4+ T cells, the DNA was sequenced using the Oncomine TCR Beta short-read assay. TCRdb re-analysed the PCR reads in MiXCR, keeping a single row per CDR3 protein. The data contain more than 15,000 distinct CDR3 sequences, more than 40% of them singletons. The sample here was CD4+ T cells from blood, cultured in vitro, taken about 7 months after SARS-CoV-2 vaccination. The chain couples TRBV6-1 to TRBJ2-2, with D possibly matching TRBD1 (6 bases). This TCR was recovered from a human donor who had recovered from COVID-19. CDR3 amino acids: CASSDLYQTGSGELFF. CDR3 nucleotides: TGTGCCAGCAGTGACCTTTACCAAACAGGGTCCGGGGAGCTGTTTTTT.